A selection of T cell receptor beta chains follows, all from one sample in a study of response to subunit inactivated influenza vaccine. MiXCR, run by TCRdb on the RT-PCR reads, gives a single entry per CDR3 protein. The sample lists roughly 190,000 distinct CDR3 sequences, roughly 12% occurring once. This sample was shared with a second study, whose subject was T cells expressing NK-cell markers.

The material was CD8+ T cells sorted from PBMCs, obtained roughly 12 days after vaccination. The receptors here all came from a man aged 45-65 years who received an inactivated influenza vaccine. Each CDR3 is given with its conserved first and last residue. Each record gives: CDR3 DNA, CDR3 protein, clone size, D gene, J gene, V gene. A D gene is named only where the DNA matches it firmly. Rows give clone size only sometimes, using once, few, many, or a class for an expanded clone.

CDR3 DNA: TGCAGCGTCCATACAGGGGCCTACGAGCAGTACTTC
CDR3 protein: CSVHTGAYEQYF
clone size: many
D gene: TRBD1
J gene: TRBJ2-7
V gene: TRBV29-1

CDR3 DNA: TGCAGCGTTGAAGATCCAGGACTAGCGGGAGTGTACGAGCAGTACTTC
CDR3 protein: CSVEDPGLAGVYEQYF
clone size: NA
D gene: TRBD2
J gene: TRBJ2-7
V gene: TRBV29-1

CDR3 DNA: TGTGCCAGCAGCGCGGGGGTGACAGGGGGAGCCTACGAGCAGTACTTC
CDR3 protein: CASSAGVTGGAYEQYF
clone size: many
D gene: TRBD1
J gene: TRBJ2-7
V gene: TRBV9

CDR3 DNA: TGTGCCAGCAGCTCTTATCGACATAAAGGGGGGACCCAGTACTTC
CDR3 protein: CASSSYRHKGGTQYF
clone size: NA
D gene: NA
J gene: TRBJ2-5
V gene: TRBV11-2

CDR3 DNA: TGTGCCAGCAGTTTATACGCAGGGGGCCCCAAAAACATTCAGTACTTC
CDR3 protein: CASSLYAGGPKNIQYF
clone size: many
D gene: TRBD1
J gene: TRBJ2-4
V gene: TRBV12-3/TRBV12-4

CDR3 DNA: TGTGCCACATCCGACAGGGGCCGCGGGCAGCCCCAGCATTTT
CDR3 protein: CATSDRGRGQPQHF
clone size: few
D gene: TRBD1
J gene: TRBJ1-5
V gene: TRBV24-1

CDR3 DNA: TGCAGTGCAAGGAGGACAGGGAGCTCCTACGAGCAGTACTTC
CDR3 protein: CSARRTGSSYEQYF
clone size: NA
D gene: TRBD1
J gene: TRBJ2-7
V gene: TRBV20-1

CDR3 DNA: TGCAGTGCTAGAGCGCGGGGAGATATCCGCCGGGACAATGAGCAGTTCTTC
CDR3 protein: CSARARGDIRRDNEQFF
clone size: many
D gene: NA
J gene: TRBJ2-1
V gene: TRBV20-1

CDR3 DNA: TGTGCCAGCAGCTTAATCCCGACAGGGACAGATACGCAGTATTTT
CDR3 protein: CASSLIPTGTDTQYF
clone size: NA
D gene: TRBD1
J gene: TRBJ2-3
V gene: TRBV11-2

CDR3 DNA: TGCGCCAGCAGCCAAGATGGAGCCAGGGGTGACGAGCAGTACTTC
CDR3 protein: CASSQDGARGDEQYF
clone size: NA
D gene: NA
J gene: TRBJ2-7
V gene: TRBV4-3

CDR3 DNA: TGTGCCAGCAGTCACCGGGACAGGGGTGCCTACAATGAGCAGTTCTTC
CDR3 protein: CASSHRDRGAYNEQFF
clone size: many
D gene: TRBD1
J gene: TRBJ2-1
V gene: TRBV7-9

CDR3 DNA: TGTGCCATCAGTGAGTCGGGACAGGGGAACACTGAAGCTTTCTTT
CDR3 protein: CAISESGQGNTEAFF
clone size: few
D gene: TRBD1
J gene: TRBJ1-1
V gene: TRBV10-3

CDR3 DNA: TGTGCCAGCAGCCAAGAAAACAGGGGGTCCTACGAGCAGTACTTC
CDR3 protein: CASSQENRGSYEQYF
clone size: NA
D gene: TRBD1
J gene: TRBJ2-7
V gene: TRBV3-1

CDR3 DNA: TGCAGCGTTGCGGGGGGGACACTCTATGGCTACACCTTC
CDR3 protein: CSVAGGTLYGYTF
clone size: NA
D gene: NA
J gene: TRBJ1-2
V gene: TRBV29-1

CDR3 DNA: TGTGCCAGCAGCCACGGACTAGCGGGAGTTGCCCCCACCGGGGAGCTGTTTTTT
CDR3 protein: CASSHGLAGVAPTGELFF
clone size: few
D gene: TRBD2
J gene: TRBJ2-2
V gene: TRBV11-2

CDR3 DNA: TGTGCCAGCAGGGAACCCGTGACTAGAGATGAGCAGTTCTTC
CDR3 protein: CASREPVTRDEQFF
clone size: NA
D gene: NA
J gene: TRBJ2-1
V gene: TRBV2

CDR3 DNA: TGTGCCAGCAGCACCGGGACAACCCCCTACGAGCAGTACTTC
CDR3 protein: CASSTGTTPYEQYF
clone size: NA
D gene: NA
J gene: TRBJ2-7
V gene: TRBV9

CDR3 DNA: TGTGCCAGCAGTTGGCAACCGGGACTAGCGGGAGAGGGGGATACGCAGTATTTT
CDR3 protein: CASSWQPGLAGEGDTQYF
clone size: few
D gene: TRBD2
J gene: TRBJ2-3
V gene: TRBV27

CDR3 DNA: TGTGCCAGCAGCTCTACCGCGAGTGGGAGAGAGACCCAGTACTTC
CDR3 protein: CASSSTASGRETQYF
clone size: few
D gene: NA
J gene: TRBJ2-5
V gene: TRBV7-9

CDR3 DNA: TGTGCCAGCAGTTTCCAGGGATCGGTCTATGAGCAGTTCTTC
CDR3 protein: CASSFQGSVYEQFF
clone size: NA
D gene: NA
J gene: TRBJ2-1
V gene: TRBV27

CDR3 DNA: TGCAGCGTATTCAGGAACACTGAAGCTTTCTTT
CDR3 protein: CSVFRNTEAFF
clone size: NA
D gene: NA
J gene: TRBJ1-1
V gene: TRBV29-1

CDR3 DNA: TGCGCCAGCAGCCTACTAGCGGGGGTTAATCCTGAGACCCAGTACTTC
CDR3 protein: CASSLLAGVNPETQYF
clone size: many
D gene: TRBD2
J gene: TRBJ2-5
V gene: TRBV4-1

CDR3 DNA: TGTGCCAGCAGCCCCCTCCCGGGACAGGTTTTAGGTTACGAGCAGTACTTC
CDR3 protein: CASSPLPGQVLGYEQYF
clone size: NA
D gene: TRBD1
J gene: TRBJ2-7
V gene: TRBV7-2

CDR3 DNA: TGTGCCAGCAGCTCCCTACCGAGCCCAGAGACCCAGTACTTC
CDR3 protein: CASSSLPSPETQYF
clone size: few
D gene: NA
J gene: TRBJ2-5
V gene: TRBV7-9

CDR3 DNA: TGTGCCAGCAGTCCGCGCAACTACAATGAGCAGTTCTTC
CDR3 protein: CASSPRNYNEQFF
clone size: NA
D gene: NA
J gene: TRBJ2-1
V gene: TRBV27

CDR3 DNA: TGTGCCAGCAGCCAAGAAATCGAGACTAGATCCGACGAGCAGTACTTC
CDR3 protein: CASSQEIETRSDEQYF
clone size: NA
D gene: NA
J gene: TRBJ2-7
V gene: TRBV4-2

CDR3 DNA: TGTGCCAGTGGAATGGGGTCTGAAGCTTTCTTT
CDR3 protein: CASGMGSEAFF
clone size: NA
D gene: NA
J gene: TRBJ1-1
V gene: TRBV19

CDR3 DNA: TGCAGTGCTAGAGATAGGGCAGGCACCGGGGAGCTGTTTTTT
CDR3 protein: CSARDRAGTGELFF
clone size: few
D gene: NA
J gene: TRBJ2-2
V gene: TRBV20-1

CDR3 DNA: TGTGCCAGCAAGGACAGCACAGATACGCAGTATTTT
CDR3 protein: CASKDSTDTQYF
clone size: few
D gene: NA
J gene: TRBJ2-3
V gene: TRBV9

CDR3 DNA: TGTGCCAGCAGCGGAGCTAGCGGAGGGGGAGAGACCCAGTACTTC
CDR3 protein: CASSGASGGGETQYF
clone size: few
D gene: NA
J gene: TRBJ2-5
V gene: TRBV9

CDR3 DNA: TGCAGTGCCCTCGACAGGGGGAATGAAAAACTGTTTTTT
CDR3 protein: CSALDRGNEKLFF
clone size: few
D gene: TRBD1
J gene: TRBJ1-4
V gene: TRBV20-1

CDR3 DNA: TGTGCCAGCAGCTTCGGAGAACCCCCCTACAATGAGCAGTTCTTC
CDR3 protein: CASSFGEPPYNEQFF
clone size: few
D gene: NA
J gene: TRBJ2-1
V gene: TRBV7-8

CDR3 DNA: TGCAGCGTTGAAGGACGAAAGGTAGGGGTTCGTGATGAGCAGTTCTTC
CDR3 protein: CSVEGRKVGVRDEQFF
clone size: medium-sized
D gene: NA
J gene: TRBJ2-1
V gene: TRBV29-1

CDR3 DNA: TGTGCCAGCAGTTCCTCCGGACTGGAAGGCTCCTACAATGAGCAGTTCTTC
CDR3 protein: CASSSSGLEGSYNEQFF
clone size: NA
D gene: NA
J gene: TRBJ2-1
V gene: TRBV27

CDR3 DNA: TGTGCCAGCCGAGGGGACATAAACTACGAGCAGTACTTC
CDR3 protein: CASRGDINYEQYF
clone size: NA
D gene: NA
J gene: TRBJ2-7
V gene: TRBV2

CDR3 DNA: TGCAGTGCTGGACAGTACAATCAGCCCCAGCATTTT
CDR3 protein: CSAGQYNQPQHF
clone size: NA
D gene: NA
J gene: TRBJ1-5
V gene: TRBV20-1

CDR3 DNA: TGTGCCAGCAGTTTAGTGGTAGTGAGGGGACAGCAAAGCACAGATACGCAGTATTTT
CDR3 protein: CASSLVVVRGQQSTDTQYF
clone size: NA
D gene: TRBD1
J gene: TRBJ2-3
V gene: TRBV12-3/TRBV12-4

CDR3 DNA: TGCAGCGTTGCTGGGGGGGCCAAAAACATTCAGTACTTC
CDR3 protein: CSVAGGAKNIQYF
clone size: NA
D gene: NA
J gene: TRBJ2-4
V gene: TRBV29-1

CDR3 DNA: TGCAGTGCTAGTGGGCTGGCGGGGGCCATCCTAGAGACCCAGTACTTC
CDR3 protein: CSASGLAGAILETQYF
clone size: NA
D gene: NA
J gene: TRBJ2-5
V gene: TRBV20-1

CDR3 DNA: TGTGCCAGCAGTTTATTGGTCGTGCTGGGCGAGCAGTACTTC
CDR3 protein: CASSLLVVLGEQYF
clone size: NA
D gene: NA
J gene: TRBJ2-7
V gene: TRBV28